A single sample is the source of the 21 T cell receptor beta chains below, sequenced in a study of cytomegalovirus exposure and HLA in healthy donors. PCR involved 60 Vbeta and 13 Jbeta primers. Sequenced by immunoSEQ multiplex PCR; TCRdb stores in-frame clones only, minus some. Among roughly 220,000 clones, 80% to 90% were seen once, and the ten largest hold about 3.1%. Sequences were obtained from PBMCs. Receptors were obtained from a man under 40 in good health and CMV-seronegative.

In this sample, this clone turned up a few times. The chain is built from TRBV4-3 and TRBJ2-3, with a weak D call TRBD2 (6 bases). Germline assignment: CDR1 LGHNA and CDR2 YSLEER. CDR3 size: 17 residues. V lost 0 bases and J lost 0, with 13 bases in between. The CDR3 protein is CASSQDITGTSTDTQYF. The DNA of the CDR3 is TGCGCCAGCAGCCAAGATATAACGGGGACTAGCACAGATACGCAGTATTTT.

This chain links TRBV6-5 with TRBJ2-7; 7 positions match TRBD1. The V segment lost 8 bases and the J segment 3 bases; nucleotides outside the gene matches: 4. There are 12 residues in the CDR3. The germline V gene encodes CDR1 MNHEY and CDR2 SVGAGI. The CDR3 sequence is CASRQGGYEQYF. The CDR3 nucleotides read TGTGCCAGCCGACAGGGTGGCTACGAGCAGTACTTC.

V and J are TRBV4-1 and TRBJ1-4, with 8 bases identical to TRBD1. The germline gives CDR1 MGHRA, CDR2 YSYEKL. This CDR3 is built from 16 residues. Losses at the gene ends were 4 bases for V and 4 bases for J; bases not matched to a gene: 8. CDR3 sequence reads: CASSRSGTGSNEKLFF. The DNA of the CDR3 is TGCGCCAGCAGCCGTTCCGGGACAGGAAGTAATGAAAAACTGTTTTTT.

The DNA of the CDR3 is TGTGCCAGCAGCTCCCCGAGGGGGCAGGGGGGATCATCTCGGCAGTACTTC. Translated, it gives CASSSPRGQGGSSRQYF. This sequence joins TRBV7-6 and TRBJ2-7, with a weak D call TRBD1 (7 bases). V was shortened by 4 bases and J by 9 bases, with 28 bases between the two germline ends. This CDR3 region has 17 residues. Germline V lookup: CDR1 SGHVS, CDR2 FNYEAQ.

The chain joins TRBV28 to TRBJ2-7; no clear D. V was trimmed by 3 bases and J by 6 bases, leaving 6 bases between them. CDR1 MDHEN and CDR2 SYDVKM come from the germline V gene. The CDR3 is 11 residues long. The DNA for the CDR3 is TGTGCCAGCAGTTTCACCGGCGAGCAGTACTTC. Translation: CASSFTGEQYF.

The chain has TRBV10-3 and TRBJ2-7; perhaps TRBD2 as D (6 bases). The CDR3 is 15 amino acids. V shed 3 bases and J shed 4 bases, with 16 bases lying between them. Germline CDR1 ENHRY, CDR2 SYGVKD. CDR3 region: CAISDGAGPAYEQYF. The CDR3 bases are TGTGCCATCAGTGACGGGGCGGGGCCAGCTTACGAGCAGTACTTC.

This chain links TRBV5-5 with TRBJ2-7; D remains unclear. CDR3 length: 13 residues. CDR1 SGHKS and CDR2 YYEKEE come from the germline V gene (reference sequence). Trimming stripped 4 bases from V and 2 bases from J, with 10 bases between. In DNA form, the CDR3 reads TGTGCCAGCAGCGAACGACGGGCCTACGAGCAGTACTTC. It translates to CASSERRAYEQYF.

V is TRBV15 and J is TRBJ2-7, with 9 positions matching TRBD1. V trimming: 1 base; J trimming: 5 bases; junction bases outside the gene matches: 6. Germline V lookup: CDR1 LNHNV, CDR2 YYDKDF (reference sequence). There are 15 residues in the CDR3. CDR3 in DNA: TGTGCCACCAGCAGAGCCCGGGACAGGGACCACGAGCAGTACTTC. Encoded protein: CATSRARDRDHEQYF.

This clone was counted between two and nine times. The gene calls are TRBV11-3 and TRBJ1-1; TRBD1 aligns across 7 bases. CDR1 and CDR2 from the germline V gene are SGHNT and YENEEA. V lost 1 base and J lost 2; bases outside the gene matches: 4. The CDR3 spans 15 residues. CDR3 amino acids: CASSLGGQANTEAFF. The CDR3 DNA reads TGTGCCAGCAGCTTAGGCGGACAGGCTAACACTGAAGCTTTCTTT.

This clone was observed a single time. The chain joins TRBV6-1 to TRBJ1-5; D gene ambiguous. This CDR3 has 17 residues. With 0 bases removed from V and 4 bases from J, the gap between germline ends came to 16 bases. Germline V gives CDR1 MNHNS, CDR2 SASEGT. CDR3 amino acids: CASSEAEGLGKNQPQHF. The CDR3 DNA follows: TGTGCCAGCAGTGAAGCGGAGGGTTTAGGGAAAAATCAGCCCCAGCATTTT.

This rearrangement joins TRBV9 to TRBJ2-2; tentative D call: TRBD2 (5 bases). This CDR3 is built from 15 residues. Trimming cost V 0 bases and J 4 bases, with 10 bases left between them. Germline V gene data show CDR1 as SGDLS and CDR2 as YYNGEE. The CDR3 is CASSVAPGFTGELFF. The CDR3 bases are TGTGCCAGCAGCGTAGCCCCGGGGTTCACCGGGGAGCTGTTTTTT.

The J gene is TRBJ2-3, the V gene TRBV4-2; tentatively, D is TRBD1 (6 bases). CDR1 and CDR2 from the germline V gene are LGHNA and YNFKEQ. The V and J ends lost 4 bases and 4 bases respectively, with 21 bases between them. The CDR3 consists of 17 residues. The CDR3 spells CASSPEAWPGVADTQYF. The CDR3 DNA is TGTGCCAGCAGCCCCGAGGCGTGGCCAGGGGTTGCAGATACGCAGTATTTT.

This chain links TRBV28 with TRBJ1-3; a possible D gene is TRBD1 (5 bases). CDR3 length: 14 residues. Trimming left V 6 bases short and J 3 bases short, with 12 bases between. Per the germline V gene, CDR1 is MDHEN and CDR2 is SYDVKM. The CDR3 is CASSPPGLGNTIYF. The CDR3 DNA follows: TGTGCCAGCAGCCCTCCGGGACTTGGAAACACCATATATTTT.

The V and J genes are TRBV28 and TRBJ2-7, with 8 bases aligning to TRBD2. This CDR3 contains 15 residues. Germline assignment: CDR1 MDHEN and CDR2 SYDVKM. V lost 5 bases and J lost 0; bases outside the gene matches: 6. The CDR3 DNA is TGTGCCAGCAGTCTCGGGGGGGTGAGCTCCTACGAGCAGTACTTC. It codes for CASSLGGVSSYEQYF. The variable domain in full, completed from reference TRBV28 and TRBJ2-7, reads DVKVTQSSRYLVKRTGEKVFLECVQDMDHENMFWYRQDPGLGLRLIYFSYDVKMKEKGDIPEGYSVSREKKERFSLILESASTNQTSMYLCASSLGGVSSYEQYFGPGTRLTVT.

This clone was seen only a few times. This chain connects TRBV5-6 to TRBJ1-4; tentative D call: TRBD1 (5 bases). The V and J ends lost 4 bases and 6 bases respectively, with 16 bases between them. CDR1 and CDR2 (germline): SGHDT, YYEEEE. The CDR3 consists of 15 residues. CDR3 in DNA: TGTGCCAGCAGCCGGAACAGGCTTCAGGATGAAAAACTGTTTTTT. Protein product: CASSRNRLQDEKLFF.

The rearrangement joins TRBV6-5 to TRBJ1-2; 9 nucleotides agree with TRBD1. Germline CDR1 MNHEY, CDR2 SVGAGI. V lost 5 bases, J lost 7 bases, and 11 bases stayed unmatched. There are 15 residues in the CDR3. The CDR3 is CASSLSGTGKFGYTF. The CDR3 region has the DNA TGTGCCAGCAGTCTCTCTGGGACAGGGAAGTTTGGCTACACCTTC.

In its sample, this clone was seen once. The rearrangement joins TRBV9 to TRBJ2-3, with a weak D call TRBD1 (6 bases). The CDR3 extends over 15 amino acids. Germline CDR1 and CDR2: SGDLS and YYNGEE. The V gene lost 4 bases and the J gene lost 2 bases, with 14 bases spanning the gap. The CDR3 coding sequence is TGTGCCAGCAGCTTAACAGGGTTTTTCACAGATACGCAGTATTTT. Translation: CASSLTGFFTDTQYF.

The chain recombines TRBV5-1 with TRBJ2-5, with 8 bases fitting TRBD1. From germline, CDR1 is SGHRS and CDR2 YFSETQ. The CDR3 sequence is 15 residues long. V gave up 4 bases and J gave up 1 base; unmatched junction bases: 6. DNA for the CDR3: TGCGCCAGCAGCCATGGACAGGGCTTCCAAGAGACCCAGTACTTC. Amino acid sequence: CASSHGQGFQETQYF.

The DNA of the CDR3 is TGTGCCAGCAGCCCACAAAAGGACGGGACAGGGCTAGGGCTCTATGGCTACACCTTC. Translated, it gives CASSPQKDGTGLGLYGYTF. The rearrangement joins TRBV4-2 to TRBJ1-2; 9 bases fit TRBD1. The CDR3 is 19 residues long. CDR1 LGHNA and CDR2 YNFKEQ come from the germline V gene. The ends lost 4 bases at V and 4 bases at J; junction bases unmatched: 19.

For this clone: One end of the junction is discordant with germline, which a read error may explain. The chain is built from TRBV7-9 and TRBJ1-1; possibly TRBD1 for D (5 bases). Germline V gene sequence: CDR1 SEHNR, CDR2 FQNEAQ (reference sequence). CDR3 length: 14 residues. The CDR3 DNA reads as TGTTCCAGCAGCTCCGTCCAGGGTGGGACTGAAGCTTTCTTT. Its protein product is CSSSSVQGGTEAFF.

This clone appeared a few times. V and J are TRBV5-1 and TRBJ1-1; possible D gene TRBD1, 6 bases. Germline CDR1 is SGHRS and CDR2 is YFSETQ. V was shortened by 4 bases and J by 5 bases, with 15 bases between the two germline ends. There are 14 residues in the CDR3. The CDR3 bases are TGCGCCAGCAGCCCTACCACAGGGACGACTGAAGCTTTCTTT. It is translated as CASSPTTGTTEAFF. The whole variable domain, filled in from reference TRBV5-1 and TRBJ1-1, reads KAGVTQTPRYLIKTRGQQVTLSCSPISGHRSVSWYQQTPGQGLQFLFEYFSETQRNKGNFPGRFSGRQFSNSRSEMNVSTLELGDSALYLCASSPTTGTTEAFFGQGTRLTVV.